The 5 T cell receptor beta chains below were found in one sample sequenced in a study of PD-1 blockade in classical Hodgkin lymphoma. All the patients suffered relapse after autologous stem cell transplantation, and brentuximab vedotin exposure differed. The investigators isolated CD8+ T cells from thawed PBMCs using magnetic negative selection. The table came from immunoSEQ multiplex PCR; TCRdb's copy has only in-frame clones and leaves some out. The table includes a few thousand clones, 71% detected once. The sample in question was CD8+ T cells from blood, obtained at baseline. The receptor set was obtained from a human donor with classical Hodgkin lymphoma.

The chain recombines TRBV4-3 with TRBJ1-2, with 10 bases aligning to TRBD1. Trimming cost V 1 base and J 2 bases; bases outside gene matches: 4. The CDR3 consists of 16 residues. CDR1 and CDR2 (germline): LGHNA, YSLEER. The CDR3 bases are TGCGCCAGCAGCCAAGCCGGACAGGGGGGGAACTATGGCTACACCTTC. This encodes CASSQAGQGGNYGYTF.

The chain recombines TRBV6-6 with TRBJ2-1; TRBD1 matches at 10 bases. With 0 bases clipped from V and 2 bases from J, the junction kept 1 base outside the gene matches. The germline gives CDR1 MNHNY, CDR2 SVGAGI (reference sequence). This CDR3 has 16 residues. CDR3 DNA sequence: TGTGCCAGCAGTTACTCAGGGACAGGGGCCTACAATGAGCAGTTCTTC. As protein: CASSYSGTGAYNEQFF.

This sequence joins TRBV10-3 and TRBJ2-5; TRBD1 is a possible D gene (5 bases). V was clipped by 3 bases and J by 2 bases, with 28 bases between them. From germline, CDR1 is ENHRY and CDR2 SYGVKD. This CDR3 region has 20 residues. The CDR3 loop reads CAISDYRTRLRWVPQETQYF. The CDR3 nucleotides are TGTGCCATCAGTGATTACCGGACACGCCTTCGGTGGGTCCCTCAAGAGACCCAGTACTTC.

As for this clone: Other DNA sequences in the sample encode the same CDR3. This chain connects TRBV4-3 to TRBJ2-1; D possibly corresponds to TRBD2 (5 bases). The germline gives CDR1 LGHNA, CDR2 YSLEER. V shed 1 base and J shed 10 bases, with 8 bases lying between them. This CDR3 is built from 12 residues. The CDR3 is CASSQAGNEQFF. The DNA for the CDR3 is TGCGCCAGCAGCCAAGCGGGAAACGAGCAGTTCTTC.

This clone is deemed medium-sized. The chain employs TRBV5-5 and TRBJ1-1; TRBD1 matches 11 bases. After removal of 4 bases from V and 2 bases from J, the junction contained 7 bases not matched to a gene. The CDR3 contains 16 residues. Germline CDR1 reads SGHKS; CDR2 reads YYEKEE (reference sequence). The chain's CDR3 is CASSPGTGGLNTEAFF. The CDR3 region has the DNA TGTGCCAGCAGCCCCGGGACAGGGGGGTTAAACACTGAAGCTTTCTTT.